Following are 5 T cell receptor beta chains from one sample sequenced in a study of glioma-infiltrating T cells. The iRepertoire nested amplicon-rescue multiplex PCR amplified TCR alpha and beta CDR3s from RNA. TCRdb called the multiplex PCR reads again in MiXCR, with one record for every CDR3 protein. Of 90,000 to 110,000 distinct CDR3 sequences listed, about 25% were seen once; the top ten hold 30% to 35%. Sequencing was performed on glioma tissue, nonneoplastic brain tissue, or PBMCs (not recorded which). Receptors originate from a human donor with low-grade glioma or glioblastoma, undergoing nonglioma brain surgery, or in good health (not recorded which).

This clonotype was counted ten times or more. V and J are TRBV19 and TRBJ2-7, with D possibly matching TRBD1 (6 bases). Deletions cut 0 bases from V and 2 bases from J, with 8 bases between. Germline CDR1 and CDR2: LNHDA and SQIVND (reference sequence). The CDR3 sequence is 14 residues long. CDR3 protein: CASSIDRGTYEQYF. In nucleotides, the CDR3 is TGTGCCAGTAGTATAGACAGGGGCACCTACGAGCAGTACTTC.

In its sample, this clonotype was seen many times. V gene TRBV27 combines with J gene TRBJ1-5; D remains unclear. The CDR3 has 13 residues. Germline assignment: CDR1 MNHEY and CDR2 SMNVEV (reference sequence). V lost 1 base, J lost 6 bases, and 7 bases lay in between. This CDR3 is CASSLYNGQPQHF. The CDR3 DNA is TGTGCCAGCAGTTTATACAATGGTCAGCCCCAGCATTTT.

To note about this clonotype: Possible read error: a much larger clone is one base away. The rearrangement links TRBV5-4 to TRBJ2-7; TRBD1 aligns across 9 bases. CDR3 length equals 16 residues. Germline CDR1 and CDR2: SGHNT and YYREEE (reference sequence). As DNA, the CDR3 is TGTGCCAGCAGACGACAGGGGGGTTTAGTGTCCTACAAGCAGTACTTC. Protein sequence: CASRRQGGLVSYKQYF.

Comment on this clonotype: Being one base from a much bigger clone, this may be a read error. The chain has TRBV7-9 and TRBJ2-5; D may be TRBD2 (6 bases). The CDR3 loop spans 14 amino acids. Germline assignment: CDR1 SEHNR and CDR2 FQNEAQ (reference sequence). For the CDR3, the DNA is TGTGCCCGCAGCGGTAGGAGGGACCAAGAGACCCAGTACTTC. Translating it yields CARSGRRDQETQYF.

This clonotype was found many times. The gene calls are TRBV28 and TRBJ2-2, with TRBD2 matching 13 bases. Germline V lookup: CDR1 MDHEN, CDR2 SYDVKM. The CDR3 length is 17 residues. Unmatched junction bases numbered 5, after V lost 1 base and J lost 6 bases. For the CDR3, the DNA is TGTGCCAGCAGTTTATTGCGACTAGCGGGAGGCCCCGGGGAGCTGTTTTTT. This encodes CASSLLRLAGGPGELFF.